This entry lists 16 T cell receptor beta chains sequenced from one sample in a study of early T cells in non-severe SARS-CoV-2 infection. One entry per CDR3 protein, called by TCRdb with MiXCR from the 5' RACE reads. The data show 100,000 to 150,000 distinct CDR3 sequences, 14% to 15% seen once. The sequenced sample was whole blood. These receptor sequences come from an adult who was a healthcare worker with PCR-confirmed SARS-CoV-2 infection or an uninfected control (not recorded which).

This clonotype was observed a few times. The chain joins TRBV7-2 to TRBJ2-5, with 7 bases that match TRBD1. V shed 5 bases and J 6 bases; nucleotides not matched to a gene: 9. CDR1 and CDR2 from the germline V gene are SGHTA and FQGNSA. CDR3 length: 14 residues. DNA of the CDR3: TGTGCCAGCAGCCCCCGGGACAGTAGGCAGACCCAGTACTTC. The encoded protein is CASSPRDSRQTQYF. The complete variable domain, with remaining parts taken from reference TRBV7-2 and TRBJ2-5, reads GAGVSQSPSNKVTEKGKDVELRCDPISGHTALYWYRQSLGQGLEFLIYFQGNSAPDKSGLPSDRFSAERTGGSVSTLTIQRTQQEDSAVYLCASSPRDSRQTQYFGPGTRLLVL.

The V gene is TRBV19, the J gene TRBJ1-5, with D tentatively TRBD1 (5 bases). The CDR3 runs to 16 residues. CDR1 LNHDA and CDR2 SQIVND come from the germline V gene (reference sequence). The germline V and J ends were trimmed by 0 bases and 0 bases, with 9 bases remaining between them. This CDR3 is CASSIDNGGSNQPQHF. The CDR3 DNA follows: TGTGCCAGTAGTATAGATAACGGGGGTAGCAATCAGCCCCAGCATTTT. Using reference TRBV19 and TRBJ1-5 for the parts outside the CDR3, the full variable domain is DGGITQSPKYLFRKEGQNVTLSCEQNLNHDAMYWYRQDPGQGLRLIYYSQIVNDFQKGDIAEGYSVSREKKESFPLTVTSAQKNPTAFYLCASSIDNGGSNQPQHFGDGTRLSIL.

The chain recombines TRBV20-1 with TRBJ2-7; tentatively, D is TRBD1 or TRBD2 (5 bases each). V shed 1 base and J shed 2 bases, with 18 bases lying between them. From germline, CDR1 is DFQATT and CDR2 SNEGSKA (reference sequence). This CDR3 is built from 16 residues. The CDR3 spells CSARAPPWDATYEQYF. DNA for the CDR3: TGCAGTGCTAGAGCTCCACCCTGGGACGCCACCTACGAGCAGTACTTC.

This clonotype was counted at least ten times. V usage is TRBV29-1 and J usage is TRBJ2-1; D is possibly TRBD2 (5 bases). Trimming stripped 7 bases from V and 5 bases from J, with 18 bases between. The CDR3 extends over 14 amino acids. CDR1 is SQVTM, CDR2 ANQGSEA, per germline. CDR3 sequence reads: CSAGRTTTNNEQFF. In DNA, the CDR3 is TGCAGCGCCGGACGTACGACTACAAACAATGAGCAGTTCTTC.

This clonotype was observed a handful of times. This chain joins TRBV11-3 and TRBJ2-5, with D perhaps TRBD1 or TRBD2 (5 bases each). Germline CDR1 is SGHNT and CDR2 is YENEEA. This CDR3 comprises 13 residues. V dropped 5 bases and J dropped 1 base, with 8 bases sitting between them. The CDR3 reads CASSAGAQETQYF. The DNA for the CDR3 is TGTGCCAGCAGCGCCGGGGCCCAAGAGACCCAGTACTTC.

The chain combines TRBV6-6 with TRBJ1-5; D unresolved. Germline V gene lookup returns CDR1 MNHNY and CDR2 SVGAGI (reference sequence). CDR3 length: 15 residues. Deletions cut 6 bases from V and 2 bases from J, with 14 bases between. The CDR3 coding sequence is TGTGCCAGCAGCCCAGGTCGAGGTGGCAATCAGCCCCAGCATTTT. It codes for CASSPGRGGNQPQHF.

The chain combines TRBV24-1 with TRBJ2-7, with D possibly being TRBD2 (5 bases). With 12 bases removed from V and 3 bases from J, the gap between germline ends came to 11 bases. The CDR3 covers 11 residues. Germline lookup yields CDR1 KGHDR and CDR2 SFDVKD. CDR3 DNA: TGTGCCGCACGGGAAAACTACGAGCAGTACTTC. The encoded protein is CAARENYEQYF.

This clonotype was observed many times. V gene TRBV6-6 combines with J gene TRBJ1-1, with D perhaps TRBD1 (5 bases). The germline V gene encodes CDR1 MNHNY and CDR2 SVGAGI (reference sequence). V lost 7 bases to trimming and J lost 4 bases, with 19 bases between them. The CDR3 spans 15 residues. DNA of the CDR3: TGTGCCAGCACCCAATTGACAGAGTGGGCCACTGAAGCTTTCTTT. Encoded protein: CASTQLTEWATEAFF.

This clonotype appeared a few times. In DNA, the CDR3 is TGTGCCAGCAGTCCTCGACAGGGGATGATGGCTTTCTTT. Translating gives CASSPRQGMMAFF. This chain uses TRBV6-1 with TRBJ1-1; 8 bases line up with TRBD1. Germline V gene sequence: CDR1 MNHNS, CDR2 SASEGT. The CDR3 totals 13 residues. J was trimmed by 11 bases and V by 5 bases; bases with no gene match: 10.

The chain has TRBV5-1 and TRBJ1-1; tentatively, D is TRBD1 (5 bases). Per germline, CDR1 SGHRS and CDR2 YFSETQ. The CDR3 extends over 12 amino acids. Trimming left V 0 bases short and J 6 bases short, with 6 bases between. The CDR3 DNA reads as TGCGCCAGCAGCTTGGAAGGGGCTGAAGCTTTCTTT. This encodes CASSLEGAEAFF.

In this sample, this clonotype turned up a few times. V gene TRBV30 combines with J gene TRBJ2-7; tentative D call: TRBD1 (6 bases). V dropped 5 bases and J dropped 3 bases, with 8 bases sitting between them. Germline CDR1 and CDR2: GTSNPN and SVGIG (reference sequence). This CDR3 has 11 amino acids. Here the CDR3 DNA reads TGTGCCTGGGCGGACAGCTACGAGCAGTACTTC. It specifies CAWADSYEQYF.

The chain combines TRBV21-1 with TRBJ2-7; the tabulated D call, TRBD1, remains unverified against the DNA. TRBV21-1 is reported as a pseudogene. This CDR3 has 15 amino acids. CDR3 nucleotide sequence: TGTGCCAGCAGCCCCGGGCCGGGGGACGACTACGAGCAGTACTTC. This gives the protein CASSPGPGDDYEQYF.

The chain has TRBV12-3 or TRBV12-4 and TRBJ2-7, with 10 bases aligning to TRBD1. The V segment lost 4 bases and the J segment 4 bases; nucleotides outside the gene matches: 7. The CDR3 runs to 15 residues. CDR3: CASSSGQGVLYEQYF. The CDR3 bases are TGTGCCAGCAGTTCTGGACAGGGGGTTTTGTACGAGCAGTACTTC.

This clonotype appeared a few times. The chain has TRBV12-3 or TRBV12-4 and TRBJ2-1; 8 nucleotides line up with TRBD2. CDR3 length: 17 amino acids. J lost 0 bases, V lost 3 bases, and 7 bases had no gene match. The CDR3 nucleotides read TGTGCCAGCAGTTTTAAGGCTAGCGGGCGCTCCTACAATGAGCAGTTCTTC. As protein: CASSFKASGRSYNEQFF.

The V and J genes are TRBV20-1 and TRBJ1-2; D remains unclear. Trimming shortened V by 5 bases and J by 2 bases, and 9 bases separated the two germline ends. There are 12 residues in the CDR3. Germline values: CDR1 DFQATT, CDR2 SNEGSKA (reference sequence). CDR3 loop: CSAEDRNYGYTF. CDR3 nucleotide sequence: TGCAGTGCTGAGGACCGAAACTATGGCTACACCTTC.

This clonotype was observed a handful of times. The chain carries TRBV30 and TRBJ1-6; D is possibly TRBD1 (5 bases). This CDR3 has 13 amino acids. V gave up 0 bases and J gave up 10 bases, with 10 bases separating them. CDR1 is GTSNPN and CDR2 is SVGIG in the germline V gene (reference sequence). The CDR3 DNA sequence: TGTGCCTGGAGTGTCCAGGGCAGGTCACCCCTCCACTTT. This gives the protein CAWSVQGRSPLHF. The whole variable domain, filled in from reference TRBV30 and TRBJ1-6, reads SQTIHQWPATLVQPVGSPLSLECTVEGTSNPNLYWYRQAAGRGLQLLFYSVGIGQISSEVPQNLSASRPQDRQFILSSKKLLLSDSGFYLCAWSVQGRSPLHFGNGTRLTVT.